Presented here are 23 T cell receptor beta chains from one specimen sequenced in a study of cytomegalovirus exposure and HLA in healthy donors. This PCR relied on a set of 60 Vbeta primers and 13 Jbeta primers. Method: immunoSEQ multiplex PCR; TCRdb's copy keeps in-frame clones and lacks some. The repertoire includes fewer than 150,000 clones, around four fifths of them detected once, and approximately 2% sits in the top ten. The sequenced material came from PBMCs. The source is a man under 40 in good health and CMV-seronegative.

With respect to this clone: At one boundary the junction diverges from the germline segment, which might be a read error. The V call is TRBV19, the J call TRBJ1-2, with unresolved D. This CDR3 is built from 14 residues. CDR1 and CDR2 (germline): LNHDA, SQIVND (reference sequence). CDR3 sequence: CASSMGQKLNGYPF. CDR3 DNA sequence: TGTGCCAGTAGTATGGGCCAGAAGCTCAATGGCTACCCCTTC.

Only one count was recorded for this clone. V gene TRBV19 combines with J gene TRBJ2-7; possibly TRBD1 for D (6 bases). From germline, CDR1 is LNHDA and CDR2 SQIVND (reference sequence). V dropped 1 base and J dropped 3 bases, with 13 bases sitting between them. The CDR3 totals 15 residues. CDR3 region: CASSIGAGVSYEQYF. Here the CDR3 DNA reads TGTGCCAGTAGTATAGGAGCAGGGGTCAGCTACGAGCAGTACTTC.

The V gene is TRBV7-9, the J gene TRBJ2-7, with a tentative D call TRBD1 (5 bases). V was clipped by 2 bases and J by 9 bases, with 17 bases between them. CDR1 is SEHNR, CDR2 FQNEAQ, per germline (reference sequence). The CDR3 is 14 residues long. This chain's CDR3 is CASSLHTGWERQYF. The CDR3 nucleotides read TGTGCCAGCAGCTTACACACAGGTTGGGAACGGCAGTACTTC.

The rearrangement uses TRBV13 and TRBJ1-3; 7 nucleotides agree with TRBD1. V lost 3 bases to trimming and J lost 0 bases; unmatched junction nucleotides: 2. This CDR3 contains 15 residues. Looked up from germline, CDR1 is PRHDT and CDR2 is FYEKMQ (reference sequence). The CDR3 is CASSLNRGSGNTIYF. CDR3 bases: TGTGCCAGCAGCTTGAACAGGGGCTCTGGAAACACCATATATTTT.

The chain employs TRBV2 and TRBJ1-2; no reliable D call. The length of the CDR3 is 14 residues. CDR1 is SNHLY, CDR2 FYNNEI, per germline. The V end lost 4 bases, the J end lost 0 bases, and 9 bases lay between the germline ends. CDR3 DNA: TGTGCCAGCAGTGTCGACACCTCTAACTATGGCTACACCTTC. Its protein is CASSVDTSNYGYTF.

The chain has TRBV2 and TRBJ2-7, with a possible D match to TRBD2 (5 bases). The CDR3 is made up of 13 amino acids. Trimming cost V 1 base and J 5 bases, with 9 bases left between them. Germline loops: CDR1 SNHLY, CDR2 FYNNEI. The CDR3 sequence is CASSEERRNEQYF. DNA of the CDR3: TGTGCCAGCAGTGAAGAGCGGAGGAACGAGCAGTACTTC. The variable domain in full, with the rest retrieved from reference TRBV2 and TRBJ2-7, is EPEVTQTPSHQVTQMGQEVILRCVPISNHLYFYWYRQILGQKVEFLVSFYNNEISEKSEIFDDQFSVERPDGSNFTLKIRSTKLEDSAMYFCASSEERRNEQYFGPGTRLTVT.

This clone was observed a single time. In nucleotides, the CDR3 is TGTGCCAGTAGTATAGGCGGACAGATGAACACCGGGGAGCTGTTTTTT. Amino acids: CASSIGGQMNTGELFF. The chain is built from TRBV19 and TRBJ2-2; tentative D call: TRBD1 (6 bases). CDR1 and CDR2 from the germline V gene are LNHDA and SQIVND (reference sequence). Trimming shortened V by 1 base and J by 1 base, and 10 bases separated the two germline ends. The length of the CDR3 is 16 residues.

This chain links TRBV5-1 with TRBJ1-5, with 10 bases aligning to TRBD1. The germline gives CDR1 SGHRS, CDR2 YFSETQ. V was pared by 5 bases and J by 4 bases, with 6 bases of the junction left unmatched. There are 15 residues in the CDR3. The DNA of the CDR3 is TGCGCCAGCAGTCGAGGGACAGGGGCGAATCAGCCCCAGCATTTT. The encoded protein is CASSRGTGANQPQHF.

The gene calls are TRBV7-9 and TRBJ1-1; 7 nucleotides align to TRBD1. Germline CDR1 is SEHNR and CDR2 is FQNEAQ (reference sequence). This CDR3 is built from 15 residues. The trim removed 6 bases at V and 1 base at J, leaving 8 bases unmatched. CDR3 DNA: TGTGCCAGCAGGATGAGGGACAGAGCGAACACTGAAGCTTTCTTT. Translation gives CASRMRDRANTEAFF.

This clone came up a few times. The V call is TRBV6-6, the J call TRBJ2-1; 7 bases are shared with TRBD2. J was trimmed by 10 bases and V by 6 bases; bases with no gene match: 6. Germline assignment: CDR1 MNHNY and CDR2 SVGAGI (reference sequence). The CDR3 extends over 12 amino acids. CDR3 amino acids: CASSRTSEEQFF. Here the CDR3 DNA reads TGTGCCAGCAGCCGCACTAGCGAGGAGCAGTTCTTC.

The chain carries TRBV2 and TRBJ1-6, with D maybe TRBD1 (5 bases). The CDR3 sequence is 15 residues long. Germline loops: CDR1 SNHLY, CDR2 FYNNEI. Trimming took 4 bases from V and 0 from J, leaving 7 bases between them. The CDR3 is CASSGDSSYNSPLHF. The CDR3 nucleotides are TGTGCCAGCAGTGGAGACAGCTCCTATAATTCACCCCTCCACTTT.

V gene TRBV28 combines with J gene TRBJ2-3; D perhaps matches TRBD1 (5 bases). Trimming took 6 bases from V and 3 from J, leaving 25 bases between them. Germline V CDR1 and CDR2: MDHEN, SYDVKM. CDR3 length: 18 amino acids. The CDR3 bases are TGTGCCAGCAGCCCGATCTTCTCGGACACCCGAGGAACAGATACGCAGTATTTT. This codes for CASSPIFSDTRGTDTQYF.

The chain combines TRBV7-9 with TRBJ2-7, with 8 positions matching TRBD1. Germline CDR1 and CDR2: SEHNR and FQNEAQ (reference sequence). The CDR3 sequence is 17 residues long. V was pared by 3 bases and J by 3 bases, with 13 bases of the junction left unmatched. The CDR3 loop is CASSLGARTGLYYEQYF. In DNA form, the CDR3 reads TGTGCCAGCAGCTTGGGGGCCAGGACAGGGCTCTACTACGAGCAGTACTTC. The whole variable domain, filled in from reference TRBV7-9 and TRBJ2-7, reads DTGVSQNPRHKITKRGQNVTFRCDPISEHNRLYWYRQTLGQGPEFLTYFQNEAQLEKSRLLSDRFSAERPKGSFSTLEIQRTEQGDSAMYLCASSLGARTGLYYEQYFGPGTRLTVT.

The J gene is TRBJ2-1, the V gene TRBV7-8; TRBD2 aligns across 9 bases. V shed 8 bases, J shed 0 bases, and the junction held 8 bases outside the gene matches. The CDR3 spans 16 residues. The V gene's germline CDR1 is SGHVS and CDR2 FQNEAQ. Here the CDR3 DNA reads TGTGCCAGCCATCAGCGGGAGGCCCTCTCCTACAATGAGCAGTTCTTC. It specifies CASHQREALSYNEQFF.

The CDR3 sequence is CASSLGTGGGSGRLETQYF. Written as DNA, the CDR3 is TGTGCCAGCAGCTTGGGGACAGGGGGCGGCAGCGGGAGACTGGAGACCCAGTACTTC. The rearrangement uses TRBV5-5 and TRBJ2-5; 11 bases are shared with TRBD1. The CDR3 covers 19 residues. After removal of 0 bases from V and 5 bases from J, the junction contained 15 bases not matched to a gene. CDR1 and CDR2 (germline): SGHKS, YYEKEE (reference sequence).

The rearrangement joins TRBV5-1 to TRBJ2-3; the match to TRBD2 covers 7 bases. Trimming at V came to 5 bases and at J to 7 bases, leaving 13 bases not matched to a gene. The length of the CDR3 is 15 residues. Germline V gene data show CDR1 as SGHRS and CDR2 as YFSETQ. CDR3 amino acids: CASRELAGGLNTQYF. CDR3 sequence (DNA): TGCGCCAGCAGGGAATTAGCGGGTGGTTTGAATACGCAGTATTTT.

The chain has TRBV4-2 and TRBJ2-4; perhaps TRBD2 as D (6 bases). Germline CDR1 reads LGHNA; CDR2 reads YNFKEQ. The CDR3 length is 16 residues. V was clipped by 0 bases and J by 9 bases, with 18 bases between them. CDR3 in amino acids: CASSQEGGLRGGIQYF. The CDR3 DNA reads as TGTGCCAGCAGCCAAGAAGGTGGACTACGGGGAGGCATTCAGTACTTC.

The genes are TRBV19 and TRBJ2-1; the match to TRBD2 covers 10 bases. V lost 4 bases to trimming and J lost 4 bases; unmatched junction nucleotides: 7. The CDR3 loop spans 16 amino acids. Germline V CDR1 and CDR2: LNHDA, SQIVND (reference sequence). Here the CDR3 reads CASSTWTSGVYNEQFF. The CDR3 region has the DNA TGTGCCAGTAGTACCTGGACTAGCGGAGTATACAATGAGCAGTTCTTC.

This clone is labeled as medium-sized (0.01 to 0.1%). The chain carries TRBV6-4 and TRBJ2-1; 9 nucleotides match TRBD2. Looked up from germline, CDR1 is MRHNA and CDR2 is SNTAGT. Germline trimming cut 7 bases from V and 4 bases from J; bases unmatched to any gene: 8. The CDR3 loop spans 15 amino acids. The CDR3 bases are TGTGCCAGCACCACTGTAGCGGGAGAGTACAATGAGCAGTTCTTC. It encodes CASTTVAGEYNEQFF.

This clone was seen only once. The chain recombines TRBV19 with TRBJ2-2, with TRBD2 identical over 8 bases. Germline CDR1 LNHDA, CDR2 SQIVND (reference sequence). V shed 4 bases and J 0 bases; nucleotides not matched to a gene: 10. The CDR3 runs to 18 residues. The CDR3 region has the DNA TGTGCCAGTAGTAAGGAGCGGGGGAGTTCCGCGAACACCGGGGAGCTGTTTTTT. Protein: CASSKERGSSANTGELFF.

The J gene is TRBJ1-2, the V gene TRBV25-1; 10 bases agree with TRBD1. Germline V lookup: CDR1 MGHDK, CDR2 SYGVNS. This CDR3 has 13 residues. V lost 7 bases, J lost 4 bases, and 3 bases stayed unmatched. The CDR3, as DNA: TGTGCCAGCAAGACAGGGGGCAGCTATGGCTACACCTTC. It yields the protein CASKTGGSYGYTF.

The genes are TRBV28 and TRBJ2-7; 12 positions agree with TRBD1. The V gene's germline CDR1 is MDHEN and CDR2 SYDVKM. After removal of 5 bases from V and 7 bases from J, the junction contained 9 bases not matched to a gene. The CDR3 runs to 15 residues. The CDR3, as DNA: TGTGCCAGCAGTAGGCCGGGACAGGGGGCTGGTGAGCAGTACTTC. Amino acids: CASSRPGQGAGEQYF.

This chain joins TRBV5-4 and TRBJ2-1; D remains ambiguous. Per germline, CDR1 SGHNT and CDR2 YYREEE (reference sequence). The V gene lost 1 base and the J gene lost 7 bases, with 6 bases spanning the gap. This CDR3 has 12 residues. CDR3 DNA: TGTGCCAGCAGCTTGATTAGTAATGAGCAGTTCTTC. It encodes CASSLISNEQFF.